This TCR beta chain was recovered during a study of a mutant IDH1 vaccine in newly diagnosed glioma. Across the study: The sex distribution of treated patients was about 62% male and roughly 38% female, with a mean age of around 40 years. Study-level findings and limits: Pseudoprogression appears to have had no connection to changes in top peripheral T cell clonotypes.

The table came from immunoSEQ multiplex PCR; TCRdb's copy has only in-frame clones and leaves some out. The data contain 90,000 to 100,000 clones, 85% to 90% of them singletons. Time point reported: baseline, week 1 (first vaccination visit). The treatment is: pre-vaccination baseline after standard-of-care therapy. Worth noting for this clone: Its antigen is unknown.

The sequences come from PBMCs, collected from a glioma patient treated with radiotherapy, temozolomide or both. The receptor was isolated from a woman aged 45-60 years with glioma.

CDR3 amino acids: CASSPDVKVWSGEQFF. CDR3 in DNA: TGTGCCAGCTCACCAGATGTTAAAGTATGGAGTGGTGAGCAGTTCTTC. V usage is TRBV18 and J usage is TRBJ2-1; no reliable D call. The V end lost 2 bases, the J end lost 9 bases, and 20 bases lay between the germline ends. CDR3 size: 16 residues. Germline lookup yields CDR1 KGHSH and CDR2 LQKENI.